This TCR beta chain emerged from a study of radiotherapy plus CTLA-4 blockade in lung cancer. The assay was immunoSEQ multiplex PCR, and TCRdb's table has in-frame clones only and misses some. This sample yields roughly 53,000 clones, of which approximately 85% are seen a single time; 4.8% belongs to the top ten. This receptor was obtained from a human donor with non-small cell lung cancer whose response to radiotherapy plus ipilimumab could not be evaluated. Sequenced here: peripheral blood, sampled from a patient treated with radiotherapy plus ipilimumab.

The chain's CDR3 is CASSKGQDSYEQYF. In DNA, the CDR3 is TGTGCCAGTAGTAAGGGACAGGACTCCTACGAGCAGTACTTC. The rearrangement links TRBV19 to TRBJ2-7; 8 nucleotides line up with TRBD1. Germline CDR1 LNHDA, CDR2 SQIVND (reference sequence). V lost 4 bases and J lost 0; bases outside the gene matches: 2. The CDR3 is 14 amino acids.